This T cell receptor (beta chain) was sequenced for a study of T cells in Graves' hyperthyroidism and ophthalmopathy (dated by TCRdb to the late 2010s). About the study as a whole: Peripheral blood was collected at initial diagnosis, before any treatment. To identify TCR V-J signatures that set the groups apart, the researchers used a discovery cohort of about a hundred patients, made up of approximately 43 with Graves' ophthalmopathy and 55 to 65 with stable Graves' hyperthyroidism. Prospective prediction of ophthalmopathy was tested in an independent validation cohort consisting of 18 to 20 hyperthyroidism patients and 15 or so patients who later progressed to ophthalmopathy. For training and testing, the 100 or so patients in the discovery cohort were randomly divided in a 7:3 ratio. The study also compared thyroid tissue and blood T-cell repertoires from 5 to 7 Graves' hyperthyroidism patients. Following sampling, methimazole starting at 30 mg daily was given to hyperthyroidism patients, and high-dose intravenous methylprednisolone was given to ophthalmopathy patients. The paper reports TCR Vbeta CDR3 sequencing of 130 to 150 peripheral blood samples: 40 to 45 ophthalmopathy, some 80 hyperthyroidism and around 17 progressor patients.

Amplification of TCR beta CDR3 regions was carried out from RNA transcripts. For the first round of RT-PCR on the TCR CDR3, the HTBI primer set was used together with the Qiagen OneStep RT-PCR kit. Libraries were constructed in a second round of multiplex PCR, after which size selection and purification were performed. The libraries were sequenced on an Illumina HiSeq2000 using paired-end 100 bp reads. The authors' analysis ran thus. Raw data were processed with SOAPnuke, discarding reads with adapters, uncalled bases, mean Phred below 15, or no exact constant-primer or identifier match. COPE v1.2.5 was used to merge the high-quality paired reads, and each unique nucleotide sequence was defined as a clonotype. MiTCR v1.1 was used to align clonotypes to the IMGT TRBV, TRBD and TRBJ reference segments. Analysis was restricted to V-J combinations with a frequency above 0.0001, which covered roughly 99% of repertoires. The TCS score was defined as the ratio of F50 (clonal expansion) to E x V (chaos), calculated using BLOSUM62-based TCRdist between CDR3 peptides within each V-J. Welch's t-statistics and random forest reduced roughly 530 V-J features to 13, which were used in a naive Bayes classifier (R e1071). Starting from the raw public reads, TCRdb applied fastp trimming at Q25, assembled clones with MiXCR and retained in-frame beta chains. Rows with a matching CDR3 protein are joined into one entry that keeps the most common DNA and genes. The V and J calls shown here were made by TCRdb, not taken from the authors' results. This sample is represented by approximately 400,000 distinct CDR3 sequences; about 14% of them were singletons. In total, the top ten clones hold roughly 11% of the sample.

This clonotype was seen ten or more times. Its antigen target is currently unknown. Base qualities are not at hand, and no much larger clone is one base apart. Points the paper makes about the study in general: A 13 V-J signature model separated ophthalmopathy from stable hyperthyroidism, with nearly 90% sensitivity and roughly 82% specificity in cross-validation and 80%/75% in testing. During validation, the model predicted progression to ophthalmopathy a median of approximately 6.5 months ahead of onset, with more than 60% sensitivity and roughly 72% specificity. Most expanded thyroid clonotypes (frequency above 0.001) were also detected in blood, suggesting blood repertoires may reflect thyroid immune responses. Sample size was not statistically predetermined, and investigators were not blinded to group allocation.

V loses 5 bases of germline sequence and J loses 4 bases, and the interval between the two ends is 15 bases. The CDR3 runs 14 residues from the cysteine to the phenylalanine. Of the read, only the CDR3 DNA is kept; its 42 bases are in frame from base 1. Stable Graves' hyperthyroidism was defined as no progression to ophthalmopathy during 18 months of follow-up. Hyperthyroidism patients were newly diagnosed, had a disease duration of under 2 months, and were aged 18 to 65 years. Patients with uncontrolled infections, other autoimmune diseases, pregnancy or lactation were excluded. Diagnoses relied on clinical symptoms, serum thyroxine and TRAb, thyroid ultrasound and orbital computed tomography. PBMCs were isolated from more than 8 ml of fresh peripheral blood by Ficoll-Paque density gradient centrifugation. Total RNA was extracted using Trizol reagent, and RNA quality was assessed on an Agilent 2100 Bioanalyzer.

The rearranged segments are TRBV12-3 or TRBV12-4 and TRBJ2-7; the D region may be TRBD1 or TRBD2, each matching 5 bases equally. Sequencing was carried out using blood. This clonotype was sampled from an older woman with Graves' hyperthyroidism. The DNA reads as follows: TGTGCCAGCAGTGCCAGGGAGAGCGCATACGAGCAGTACTTC. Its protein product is CASSARESAYEQYF.